This TCR beta chain derives from a study of regulatory T cells in long-lasting Graves disease. Noted time point: newly diagnosed GD, antithyroid drugs for less than 3 months. Extracted PBMC RNA gave rise to the TCR library. Arm-PCR of CDR3 regions and iRepertoire HTBI primers were used to build TCR beta libraries. TCRdb reanalysed the multiplex PCR reads using MiXCR and keeps one entry per CDR3 protein. The sample holds over 300,000 distinct CDR3 sequences, 15% to 17% seen once. This clonotype has ten or more counts. Germline CDR1 reads SNHLY; CDR2 reads FYNNEI. The CDR3 runs to 15 residues. The V and J ends lost 6 bases and 4 bases respectively, with 18 bases between them.

This TCR was sampled from a female donor with Graves disease. Sequences were derived from peripheral blood mononuclear cells (PBMCs), sampled at new diagnosis, from a patient treated with antithyroid drugs. The chain recombines TRBV2 with TRBJ1-2, with D uncertain. This CDR3 reads CASRVAGSISYGYTF. CDR3 nucleotide sequence: TGTGCCAGCAGGGTGGCAGGATCCATTTCCTATGGCTACACCTTC.